These T cell receptor beta chains were read from a single sample in a study of cytomegalovirus exposure and HLA in healthy donors. Libraries were prepared by immunoSEQ multiplex PCR; TCRdb keeps only in-frame clonotypes and omits some of them. The table has 200,000 or so clones, around 75% seen once. The specimen sequenced was PBMCs. These receptors were obtained from a woman between 25 and 40 years old in good health and CMV-seropositive. Both conserved end residues are part of each CDR3. The order of the fields is clone size, V gene, J gene, D gene, CDR3 protein, CDR3 DNA. D genes are given only for firm matches. Size values are once, few and many counts, or a class for expanded clones, and some rows have none.

clone_size: NA; v_call: TRBV2; j_call: TRBJ1-2; d_call: TRBD1; cdr3_aa: CASSGWDRDSKGNGYTF; cdr3_nt: TGTGCCAGCAGCGGTTGGGACAGGGACTCAAAAGGCAATGGCTACACCTTC
clone_size: NA; v_call: TRBV6-6; j_call: TRBJ1-5; d_call: NA; cdr3_aa: CASSQGYQPQHF; cdr3_nt: TGTGCCAGCAGTCAGGGATATCAGCCCCAGCATTTT
clone_size: NA; v_call: TRBV28; j_call: TRBJ1-1; d_call: NA; cdr3_aa: CASFRDTEAFF; cdr3_nt: TGTGCCAGCTTCCGGGACACTGAAGCTTTCTTT
clone_size: NA; v_call: TRBV10-2; j_call: TRBJ2-7; d_call: TRBD1; cdr3_aa: CASSLQGAGGEQYF; cdr3_nt: TGCGCCAGCAGTTTACAGGGGGCTGGGGGCGAGCAGTACTTC
clone_size: NA; v_call: TRBV5-6; j_call: TRBJ2-7; d_call: NA; cdr3_aa: CASSLEGYEQYF; cdr3_nt: TGTGCCAGCAGCTTGGAGGGGTACGAGCAGTACTTC
clone_size: NA; v_call: TRBV5-6; j_call: TRBJ2-7; d_call: TRBD1; cdr3_aa: CASSYLEPRLGQGYEQYF; cdr3_nt: TGTGCCAGCAGCTATCTCGAACCACGTCTGGGACAGGGCTACGAGCAGTACTTC
clone_size: NA; v_call: TRBV2; j_call: TRBJ1-1; d_call: NA; cdr3_aa: CASSADTSGNTEAFF; cdr3_nt: TGTGCCAGCAGCGCCGACACATCCGGGAACACTGAAGCTTTCTTT
clone_size: NA; v_call: TRBV7-9; j_call: TRBJ1-5; d_call: NA; cdr3_aa: CASSLTSGLGQPQHF; cdr3_nt: TGTGCCAGCAGCTTAACGTCAGGGCTTGGCCAGCCCCAGCATTTT
clone_size: NA; v_call: TRBV19; j_call: TRBJ1-5; d_call: NA; cdr3_aa: CASTQGVVGPQHF; cdr3_nt: TGTGCCAGTACTCAGGGCGTAGTGGGGCCCCAGCATTTT
clone_size: NA; v_call: TRBV5-1; j_call: TRBJ2-3; d_call: TRBD1; cdr3_aa: CASSSRDRYFTDTQYF; cdr3_nt: TGCGCCAGCAGCTCAAGGGACAGATACTTCACAGATACGCAGTATTTT
clone_size: NA; v_call: TRBV28; j_call: TRBJ1-4; d_call: NA; cdr3_aa: CASRPPTSTGISEKLFF; cdr3_nt: TGTGCCAGCAGACCCCCAACCTCCACAGGGATAAGTGAAAAACTGTTTTTT
clone_size: NA; v_call: TRBV10-1; j_call: TRBJ2-1; d_call: NA; cdr3_aa: CASSAGLSEQFF; cdr3_nt: TGCGCCAGCAGTGCGGGGTTGAGTGAGCAGTTCTTC
clone_size: NA; v_call: TRBV7-2; j_call: TRBJ1-5; d_call: TRBD1; cdr3_aa: CASSLDSTGAGQPQHF; cdr3_nt: TGTGCCAGCAGCTTAGACTCGACAGGGGCTGGTCAGCCCCAGCATTTT
clone_size: NA; v_call: TRBV11-2; j_call: TRBJ2-1; d_call: NA; cdr3_aa: CASSHNPREVNEQFF; cdr3_nt: TGTGCCAGCAGCCATAACCCTAGGGAGGTCAATGAGCAGTTCTTC
clone_size: NA; v_call: TRBV7-2; j_call: TRBJ2-7; d_call: TRBD2; cdr3_aa: CASSLLAGESEQYF; cdr3_nt: TGTGCCAGCAGCTTATTAGCGGGAGAATCCGAGCAGTACTTC
clone_size: NA; v_call: TRBV28; j_call: TRBJ2-1; d_call: NA; cdr3_aa: CATAQVGSNNEQFF; cdr3_nt: TGTGCCACCGCGCAGGTCGGGAGTAACAATGAGCAGTTCTTC
clone_size: NA; v_call: TRBV10-3; j_call: TRBJ2-5; d_call: TRBD1; cdr3_aa: CAISTNRGMGKETQYF; cdr3_nt: TGTGCCATCAGCACCAACAGGGGGATGGGGAAAGAGACCCAGTACTTC
clone_size: NA; v_call: TRBV6-6; j_call: TRBJ2-7; d_call: TRBD2; cdr3_aa: CASSSGVGGALYEQYF; cdr3_nt: TGTGCCAGCAGTTCTGGAGTCGGGGGGGCCCTCTACGAGCAGTACTTC
clone_size: NA; v_call: TRBV11-2; j_call: TRBJ1-6; d_call: NA; cdr3_aa: CASSPTARVESPLHF; cdr3_nt: TGTGCCAGCAGCCCTACGGCCAGGGTGGAATCACCCCTCCACTTT
clone_size: NA; v_call: TRBV9; j_call: TRBJ2-3; d_call: NA; cdr3_aa: CASSVYEGRVDTQYF; cdr3_nt: TGTGCCAGCAGCGTATACGAGGGCCGAGTGGATACGCAGTATTTT
clone_size: once; v_call: TRBV7-8; j_call: TRBJ1-1; d_call: NA; cdr3_aa: CASSFSRAVNTEAFF; cdr3_nt: TGTGCCAGCAGCTTCTCGAGGGCGGTGAACACTGAAGCTTTCTTT
clone_size: NA; v_call: TRBV11-3; j_call: TRBJ1-1; d_call: NA; cdr3_aa: CASSQDGHAFF; cdr3_nt: TGTGCCAGCAGCCAAGACGGACACGCTTTCTTT
clone_size: many; v_call: TRBV5-1; j_call: TRBJ2-2; d_call: NA; cdr3_aa: CASSLAPSGATGELFF; cdr3_nt: TGCGCCAGCAGCTTGGCCCCTTCTGGGGCCACCGGGGAGCTGTTTTTT
clone_size: NA; v_call: TRBV18; j_call: TRBJ1-2; d_call: NA; cdr3_aa: CASSPEMTASKDYGYTF; cdr3_nt: TGTGCCAGCTCACCAGAGATGACAGCCTCGAAAGACTATGGCTACACCTTC
clone_size: NA; v_call: TRBV15; j_call: TRBJ2-7; d_call: NA; cdr3_aa: CATGASSYEQYF; cdr3_nt: TGTGCCACCGGCGCTAGCTCCTACGAGCAGTACTTC
clone_size: NA; v_call: TRBV9; j_call: TRBJ1-2; d_call: NA; cdr3_aa: CASSDRNGYTF; cdr3_nt: TGTGCCAGCAGCGACAGAAATGGCTACACCTTC
clone_size: NA; v_call: TRBV6-1; j_call: TRBJ2-2; d_call: NA; cdr3_aa: CASKGSANTGELFF; cdr3_nt: TGTGCCAGCAAGGGGTCGGCGAACACCGGGGAGCTGTTTTTT
clone_size: NA; v_call: TRBV7-3; j_call: TRBJ2-2; d_call: TRBD1; cdr3_aa: CASSRDSYTGELFF; cdr3_nt: TGTGCCAGCAGCCGGGACAGCTACACCGGGGAGCTGTTTTTT
clone_size: NA; v_call: TRBV5-5; j_call: TRBJ2-2; d_call: NA; cdr3_aa: CASSILQGLGELFF; cdr3_nt: TGTGCCAGCAGCATTCTACAGGGACTAGGGGAGCTGTTTTTT
clone_size: once; v_call: TRBV4-2; j_call: TRBJ2-1; d_call: NA; cdr3_aa: CASSQDGASSNNEQFF; cdr3_nt: TGTGCCAGCAGCCAAGACGGAGCGTCCAGTAACAATGAGCAGTTCTTC
clone_size: NA; v_call: TRBV6-6; j_call: TRBJ1-3; d_call: NA; cdr3_aa: CASSYSGSRGGNTIYF; cdr3_nt: TGTGCCAGCAGTTACTCTGGGAGCAGGGGAGGAAACACCATATATTTT
clone_size: NA; v_call: TRBV29-1; j_call: TRBJ2-1; d_call: NA; cdr3_aa: CSVEGLYNEQFF; cdr3_nt: TGCAGCGTTGAGGGACTTTACAATGAGCAGTTCTTC
clone_size: NA; v_call: TRBV15; j_call: TRBJ2-1; d_call: TRBD2; cdr3_aa: CATSGPRTRNEQFF; cdr3_nt: TGTGCCACCAGCGGACCAAGGACTAGAAATGAGCAGTTCTTC
clone_size: once; v_call: TRBV7-7; j_call: TRBJ2-2; d_call: TRBD2; cdr3_aa: CASSLGTRLNTGELFF; cdr3_nt: TGTGCTAGCAGCTTAGGGACTAGACTAAACACCGGGGAGCTGTTTTTT
clone_size: NA; v_call: TRBV2; j_call: TRBJ1-5; d_call: TRBD1; cdr3_aa: CASRAGTGSNQPQHF; cdr3_nt: TGTGCCAGCAGAGCCGGGACAGGGAGCAATCAGCCCCAGCATTTT
clone_size: few; v_call: TRBV7-9; j_call: TRBJ1-1; d_call: NA; cdr3_aa: CASSLTVSEAFF; cdr3_nt: TGTGCCAGCAGCTTAACGGTTTCTGAAGCTTTCTTT
clone_size: NA; v_call: TRBV5-1; j_call: TRBJ2-3; d_call: NA; cdr3_aa: CASSLGTSTDTQYF; cdr3_nt: TGCGCCAGCAGCTTGGGTACTAGCACAGATACGCAGTATTTT
clone_size: NA; v_call: TRBV11-2; j_call: TRBJ2-4; d_call: TRBD1; cdr3_aa: CASSQDRGRGNIQYF; cdr3_nt: TGTGCCAGCAGTCAAGACAGGGGCAGGGGAAACATTCAGTACTTC
clone_size: NA; v_call: TRBV6-1; j_call: TRBJ1-2; d_call: TRBD1; cdr3_aa: CASRAETGIYGYTF; cdr3_nt: TGTGCCAGCAGGGCTGAGACAGGGATCTATGGCTACACCTTC
clone_size: NA; v_call: TRBV7-9; j_call: TRBJ2-1; d_call: TRBD2; cdr3_aa: CAGGGGRGNEQFF; cdr3_nt: TGTGCCGGCGGGGGGGGGCGGGGCAATGAGCAGTTCTTC
clone_size: NA; v_call: TRBV7-9; j_call: TRBJ2-6; d_call: TRBD1; cdr3_aa: CAKGQGAGANVLTF; cdr3_nt: TGTGCCAAGGGACAGGGGGCTGGGGCCAACGTCCTGACTTTC
clone_size: NA; v_call: TRBV7-2; j_call: TRBJ1-2; d_call: TRBD1; cdr3_aa: CASSQTGGYGYTF; cdr3_nt: TGTGCCAGCAGCCAAACAGGGGGCTATGGCTACACCTTC
clone_size: NA; v_call: TRBV25-1; j_call: TRBJ1-3; d_call: NA; cdr3_aa: CASSESGISGNTIYF; cdr3_nt: TGTGCCAGCAGTGAATCAGGAATCTCTGGAAACACCATATATTTT
clone_size: NA; v_call: TRBV5-1; j_call: TRBJ2-1; d_call: TRBD1; cdr3_aa: CASTSRTGGAYNEQFF; cdr3_nt: TGCGCCAGCACCTCACGGACAGGGGGCGCCTACAATGAGCAGTTCTTC
clone_size: NA; v_call: TRBV14; j_call: TRBJ1-1; d_call: TRBD1; cdr3_aa: CASSRRQGRDTEAFF; cdr3_nt: TGTGCCAGCAGCCGAAGACAGGGGAGAGACACTGAAGCTTTCTTT
clone_size: NA; v_call: TRBV5-1; j_call: TRBJ2-2; d_call: TRBD2; cdr3_aa: CASSRFSGSAAGELFF; cdr3_nt: TGCGCCAGCAGCCGATTTAGCGGGAGCGCGGCCGGGGAGCTGTTTTTT
clone_size: few; v_call: TRBV27; j_call: TRBJ2-7; d_call: NA; cdr3_aa: CASSQYGFYEQYF; cdr3_nt: TGTGCCAGCAGCCAGTATGGTTTCTACGAGCAGTACTTC
clone_size: NA; v_call: TRBV19; j_call: TRBJ2-5; d_call: NA; cdr3_aa: CASSTPPVETQYF; cdr3_nt: TGTGCCAGTAGTACCCCCCCCGTAGAGACCCAGTACTTC
clone_size: NA; v_call: TRBV19; j_call: TRBJ1-4; d_call: NA; cdr3_aa: CASSIDSEKLFF; cdr3_nt: TGTGCCAGTAGTATAGACTCGGAAAAACTGTTTTTT
clone_size: NA; v_call: TRBV7-8; j_call: TRBJ1-6; d_call: NA; cdr3_aa: CASAASAAPRSPLHF; cdr3_nt: TGTGCCAGCGCAGCGTCGGCAGCACCTCGGTCACCCCTCCACTTT
clone_size: NA; v_call: TRBV6-5; j_call: TRBJ1-2; d_call: NA; cdr3_aa: CASSYQGINYGYTF; cdr3_nt: TGTGCCAGCAGTTACCAGGGGATTAACTATGGCTACACCTTC
clone_size: NA; v_call: TRBV7-6; j_call: TRBJ2-2; d_call: NA; cdr3_aa: CASSLIAGAQGGELFF; cdr3_nt: TGTGCCAGCAGCTTAATAGCAGGGGCGCAAGGCGGGGAGCTGTTTTTT
clone_size: NA; v_call: TRBV7-9; j_call: TRBJ2-7; d_call: NA; cdr3_aa: CASSVGETYEQYF; cdr3_nt: TGTGCCAGCAGCGTAGGCGAAACCTACGAGCAGTACTTC
clone_size: few; v_call: TRBV10-3; j_call: TRBJ1-1; d_call: TRBD1; cdr3_aa: CAIRGTAEAFF; cdr3_nt: TGTGCCATCAGGGGGACAGCTGAAGCTTTCTTT
clone_size: NA; v_call: TRBV10-1; j_call: TRBJ2-2; d_call: NA; cdr3_aa: CASMAGTGELFF; cdr3_nt: TGCGCCAGCATGGCGGGTACCGGGGAGCTGTTTTTT
clone_size: NA; v_call: TRBV23-1; j_call: TRBJ1-4; d_call: TRBD1; cdr3_aa: CASSGWTGEEKLFF; cdr3_nt: TGCGCCAGCAGTGGTTGGACAGGGGAAGAAAAACTGTTTTTT
clone_size: NA; v_call: TRBV28; j_call: TRBJ2-1; d_call: NA; cdr3_aa: CASFPPLGDSYNEQFF; cdr3_nt: TGTGCCAGCTTCCCCCCTCTAGGGGACTCCTACAATGAGCAGTTCTTC
clone_size: NA; v_call: TRBV7-6; j_call: TRBJ2-2; d_call: TRBD2; cdr3_aa: CASSLTSGEDTGELFF; cdr3_nt: TGTGCCAGCAGCTTGACTAGCGGGGAGGACACCGGGGAGCTGTTTTTT
clone_size: NA; v_call: TRBV5-4; j_call: TRBJ2-7; d_call: NA; cdr3_aa: CASSAPTLSGSYEQYF; cdr3_nt: TGTGCCAGCAGCGCGCCAACTCTTTCAGGCTCCTACGAGCAGTACTTC